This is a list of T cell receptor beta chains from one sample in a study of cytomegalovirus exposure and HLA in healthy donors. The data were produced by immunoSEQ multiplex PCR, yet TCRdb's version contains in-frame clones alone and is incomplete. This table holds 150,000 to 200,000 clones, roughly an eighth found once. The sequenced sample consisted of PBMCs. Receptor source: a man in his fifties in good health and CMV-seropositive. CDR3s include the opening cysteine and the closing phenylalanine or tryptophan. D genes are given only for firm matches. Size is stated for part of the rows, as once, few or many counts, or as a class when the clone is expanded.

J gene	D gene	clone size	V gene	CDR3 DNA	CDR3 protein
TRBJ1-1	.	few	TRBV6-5	TGTGCCAGCAGTTACTCGTGGACTATGAACACTGAAGCTTTCTTT	CASSYSWTMNTEAFF
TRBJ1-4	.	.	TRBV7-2	TGTGCCAGCAGCTTAAACCAGGGGAATAATGAAAAACTGTTTTTT	CASSLNQGNNEKLFF
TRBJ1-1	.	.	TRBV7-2	TGTGCCAGCAGCTCATACACAGGGAGAAGGTCTGAAGCTTTCTTT	CASSSYTGRRSEAFF
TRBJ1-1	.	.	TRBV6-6	TGTGCCAGCAGTTACTTCACGTTCAGGGGGAACACTGAAGCTTTCTTT	CASSYFTFRGNTEAFF
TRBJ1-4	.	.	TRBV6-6	TGTGCCAGCAGCGGTGGTAAGAAAGAAGAACTGTTTTTT	CASSGGKKEELFF
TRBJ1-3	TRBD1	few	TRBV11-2	TGTGCCAGCAGCTCTTCCGGGACAGTAAAAGGAAACACCATATATTTT	CASSSSGTVKGNTIYF
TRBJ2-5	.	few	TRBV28	TGTGCCAGCACCCCCCGTAACGCAGGGGTCCGGGAGACCCAGTACTTC	CASTPRNAGVRETQYF
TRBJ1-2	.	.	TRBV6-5	TGTGCCAGTTCCGACACCGCGGGCTACACCTTC	CASSDTAGYTF
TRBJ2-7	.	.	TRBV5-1	TGCGCCAGCAGCTTTGACAGGCTTTCCTACGAGCAGTACTTC	CASSFDRLSYEQYF
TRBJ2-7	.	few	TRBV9	TGTGCCAGCAGCGCCGGGACTGGGGACGAGCAGTACTTC	CASSAGTGDEQYF